The 21 T cell receptor beta chains reported below all come from one sample, sequenced in a study of OX40 agonist ivuxolimab in advanced cancers. Library creation used the immunoSEQ multiplex PCR assay. What TCRdb holds here is the immuneACCESS table cut down to in-frame rearrangements. Part of the clones is not present; checked against another copy, under half of the missing clones reflect an unresolved V gene, and the others are unexplained. The sample data list tens of thousands of clones, and approximately 94% of these were observed just once. About 2.4% of the sample comes from the top ten. The specimen was CD4+ or CD8+ T cells sorted from blood, collected in a trial of the OX40 agonist ivuxolimab. The receptors were sampled from an adult with an advanced solid tumor such as melanoma, head and neck, liver or kidney cancer.

The chain combines TRBV27 with TRBJ1-2, with TRBD1 matching over 9 bases. V dropped 5 bases and J dropped 7; count of bases not matched to a gene: 5. The CDR3 has 13 residues. Germline V gene data show CDR1 as MNHEY and CDR2 as SMNVEV (reference sequence). Here the CDR3 reads CASSPDRGSGYTF. The CDR3 DNA reads as TGTGCCAGCAGTCCGGACAGGGGAAGTGGCTACACCTTC.

The V call is TRBV7-8, the J call TRBJ2-7, with 8 positions matching TRBD1. This CDR3 spans 19 amino acids. V trimming: 4 bases; J trimming: 1 base; junction bases outside the gene matches: 18. Looked up from germline, CDR1 is SGHVS and CDR2 is FQNEAQ. The CDR3, as DNA: TGTGCCAGCAGCTCCGGGGACAGGTGGGAAGAGGGGATTTCCTACGAGCAGTACTTC. Translated: CASSSGDRWEEGISYEQYF.

The chain has TRBV7-2 and TRBJ1-6; D uncertain. Germline V CDR1 and CDR2: SGHTA, FQGNSA. V was cut by 5 bases and J by 7 bases, with 12 bases left in between. This CDR3 contains 14 residues. The CDR3 reads CASSLKAYNSPLHF. CDR3 in DNA: TGTGCCAGCAGCCTCAAAGCGTACAATTCACCCCTCCACTTT.

This clone appeared once. The rearrangement joins TRBV2 to TRBJ2-3; 9 nucleotides align to TRBD2. From germline, CDR1 is SNHLY and CDR2 FYNNEI. This CDR3 is 16 amino acids long. After removal of 5 bases from V and 5 bases from J, the junction contained 11 bases not matched to a gene. Here the CDR3 reads CASSSFSGSSGDTQYF. CDR3 bases: TGTGCCAGCAGTTCCTTTAGCGGGAGCTCTGGAGATACGCAGTATTTT.

This chain links TRBV27 with TRBJ2-4; 7 bases align to TRBD2. The junction had 4 bases not matched to a gene; V was cut back by 5 bases and J by 6 bases. The CDR3 has 13 amino acids. Germline CDR1 MNHEY, CDR2 SMNVEV (reference sequence). CDR3 sequence reads: CASSETSINIQYF. The DNA of the CDR3 is TGTGCCAGCAGTGAGACTAGCATAAACATTCAGTACTTC.

Of note for this clone: Other DNA sequences in the sample encode the same CDR3. The V gene is TRBV6-1, the J gene TRBJ2-7; D might be TRBD2 (6 bases). CDR1 and CDR2 from the germline V gene are MNHNS and SASEGT. There are 14 residues in the CDR3. V was clipped by 0 bases and J by 1 base, with 7 bases between them. CDR3 nucleotide sequence: TGTGCCAGCAGTGAAGCGGGAGGATCCTACGAGCAGTACTTC. Translated, it gives CASSEAGGSYEQYF.

The V call is TRBV10-3, the J call TRBJ1-6; D is unresolved. The germline V gene encodes CDR1 ENHRY and CDR2 SYGVKD. V lost 0 bases, J lost 11 bases, and 8 bases lay in between. There are 13 residues in the CDR3. CDR3 nucleotides: TGTGCCATCAGTGAGTCGAAAGGCACACCCCTCCACTTT. Translation: CAISESKGTPLHF.

The CDR3 region has the DNA TGTGCCAGCAGTTTAAGCGGGGAAATTTCCTACGAGCAGTACTTC. The encoded protein is CASSLSGEISYEQYF. V usage is TRBV28 and J usage is TRBJ2-7; 7 bases are shared with TRBD2. Germline loops: CDR1 MDHEN, CDR2 SYDVKM. J lost 1 base, V lost 2 bases, and 5 bases had no gene match. The CDR3 loop spans 15 amino acids.

The rearrangement links TRBV13 to TRBJ2-7; TRBD1 matches 8 bases. The CDR3 totals 15 residues. Germline CDR1 is PRHDT and CDR2 is FYEKMQ (reference sequence). V was clipped by 3 bases and J by 7 bases; unmatched bases: 11. CDR3 loop: CASSLGQGAPREQYF. The CDR3 DNA sequence: TGTGCCAGCAGCTTGGGGCAGGGGGCGCCTCGGGAGCAGTACTTC.

The rearrangement links TRBV14 to TRBJ2-2, with 8 positions matching TRBD2. The V segment lost 4 bases and the J segment 2 bases; nucleotides outside the gene matches: 9. CDR1 is SGHDN, CDR2 FVKESK, per germline. The CDR3 loop spans 17 amino acids. In DNA form, the CDR3 reads TGTGCCAGCAGCCTGGTCACGGGAGGGGCAAACACCGGGGAGCTGTTTTTT. Protein: CASSLVTGGANTGELFF.

The chain couples TRBV6-4 to TRBJ2-7; 7 positions match TRBD2. The V segment lost 0 bases and the J segment 2 bases; nucleotides outside the gene matches: 4. Germline lookup yields CDR1 MRHNA and CDR2 SNTAGT. This CDR3 has 15 residues. CDR3 sequence (DNA): TGTGCCAGCAGTGACTCGGAGCGGGACCCCTACGAGCAGTACTTC. The encoded protein is CASSDSERDPYEQYF.

The V gene is TRBV27, the J gene TRBJ1-2; a weak D match, TRBD1 (5 bases). V shed 5 bases and J shed 4 bases, with 17 bases lying between them. Looked up from germline, CDR1 is MNHEY and CDR2 is SMNVEV (reference sequence). CDR3 size: 15 residues. The CDR3 reads CASSPTGPLSYGYTF. In DNA form, the CDR3 reads TGTGCCAGCAGTCCAACAGGACCCCTATCCTATGGCTACACCTTC.

This chain links TRBV27 with TRBJ1-5; unclear D gene. Germline values: CDR1 MNHEY, CDR2 SMNVEV (reference sequence). The CDR3 has 13 residues. V lost 2 bases to trimming and J lost 3 bases, with 5 bases between them. The CDR3 DNA follows: TGTGCCAGCAGTTTAGCCCACAATCAGCCCCAGCATTTT. Its protein product is CASSLAHNQPQHF.

This chain joins TRBV21-1 and TRBJ2-3; the table's D call TRBD2 went unverified against the DNA. TRBV21-1 is deemed a pseudogene. This CDR3 has 16 amino acids. CDR3 sequence reads: CASSKKSRGGPDTQYF. As DNA, the CDR3 is TGTGCCAGCAGCAAAAAATCGCGGGGGGGTCCGGATACGCAGTATTTT.

This chain connects TRBV12-5 to TRBJ1-5; no clear D gene. Germline V CDR1 and CDR2: LGHNT, FRNRAP. This CDR3 region has 16 residues. Trimming took off 4 bases at V and 2 bases at J, with 15 bases between the two ends. The CDR3 coding sequence is TGTGCTAGTGGTTGGTACGCCGGGGATGGCAATCAGCCCCAGCATTTT. Amino acid sequence: CASGWYAGDGNQPQHF.

The V and J genes are TRBV10-1 and TRBJ2-5; 10 bases agree with TRBD2. The CDR3 runs to 15 residues. V gave up 2 bases and J gave up 4 bases; unmatched junction bases: 4. The germline V gene has CDR1 WNHNN and CDR2 SYGVQD (reference sequence). The DNA for the CDR3 is TGCGCCAGCAGTGAGAGCGGGAGGGCCGGAGAGACCCAGTACTTC. It codes for CASSESGRAGETQYF.

J is TRBJ1-1 and V is TRBV5-4; D remains ambiguous. CDR1 is SGHNT and CDR2 is YYREEE in the germline V gene (reference sequence). The CDR3 loop spans 12 amino acids. V lost 1 base to trimming and J lost 7 bases, with 8 bases between them. The CDR3 DNA sequence: TGTGCCAGCAGCTTGAAAGAAGATGAAGCTTTCTTT. Translating it yields CASSLKEDEAFF.

The chain links TRBV11-2 to TRBJ1-2, with 9 bases aligning to TRBD1. V lost 3 bases and J lost 8; bases outside the gene matches: 7. Per the germline V gene, CDR1 is SGHAT and CDR2 is FQNNGV. The CDR3 totals 14 residues. The CDR3 loop reads CASSFDRGASGYTF. CDR3 bases: TGTGCCAGCAGCTTTGACAGGGGGGCTTCCGGCTACACCTTC.

This clone was picked up one time. The chain joins TRBV6-1 to TRBJ2-5; D is undetermined. This CDR3 contains 17 residues. The germline V and J ends were trimmed by 1 base and 2 bases, with 17 bases remaining between them. Per the germline V gene, CDR1 is MNHNS and CDR2 is SASEGT. CDR3 coding DNA: TGTGCCAGCAGTGAAGAGAGTTGGGTAGGATCGCAAGAGACCCAGTACTTC. Its translation is CASSEESWVGSQETQYF.

The chain uses TRBV7-6 and TRBJ2-7, with 10 positions matching TRBD2. V was clipped by 1 base and J by 4 bases; unmatched bases: 7. Germline-derived CDR1 and CDR2 are SGHVS and FNYEAQ. This CDR3 has 16 residues. Here the CDR3 DNA reads TGTGCCAGCAGCTTAGTGGAGAGCGGGGGGGGGTACGAGCAGTACTTC. This encodes CASSLVESGGGYEQYF.

This clone was found once. The DNA of the CDR3 is TGTGCTAGTGGTTCGACAGGGGAAGAGACCCAGTACTTC. Residues: CASGSTGEETQYF. The chain combines TRBV12-5 with TRBJ2-5; TRBD1 aligns across 8 bases. Germline V gene sequence: CDR1 LGHNT, CDR2 FRNRAP. This CDR3 region has 13 residues. Germline trimming cut 4 bases from V and 3 bases from J; bases unmatched to any gene: 1.